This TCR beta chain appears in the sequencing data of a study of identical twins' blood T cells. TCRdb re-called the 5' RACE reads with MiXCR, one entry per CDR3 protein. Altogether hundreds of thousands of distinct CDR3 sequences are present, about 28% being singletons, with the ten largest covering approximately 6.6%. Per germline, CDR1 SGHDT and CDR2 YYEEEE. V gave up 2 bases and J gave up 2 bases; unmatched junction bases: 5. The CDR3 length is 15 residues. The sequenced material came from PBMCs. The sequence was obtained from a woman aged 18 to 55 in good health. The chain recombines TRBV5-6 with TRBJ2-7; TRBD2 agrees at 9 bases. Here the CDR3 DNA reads TGTGCCAGCAGCTTTGGTAGCGGGGGAGCCTACGAGCAGTACTTC. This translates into CASSFGSGGAYEQYF.